The 8 T cell receptor beta chains in this list originate from one sample, sequenced in a study of cytomegalovirus exposure and HLA in healthy donors. 60 Vbeta and 13 Jbeta primers were used in PCR. The assay was immunoSEQ multiplex PCR, and TCRdb's table has in-frame clones only and misses some. The profile covers around 190,000 clones, with around 90% appearing a single time and roughly 1.8% taken by the ten largest. The specimen sequenced was PBMCs. The origin of the receptors is a woman aged 18 to 35 in good health and CMV-seronegative.

V gene TRBV9 combines with J gene TRBJ2-1, with D perhaps matching TRBD1 (6 bases). Trimming removed 0 bases from V and 7 bases from J, with 8 bases in between. CDR3 length equals 13 residues. CDR1 is SGDLS, CDR2 YYNGEE, per germline. For the CDR3, the DNA is TGTGCCAGCAGCGTAGACAGGGAAAATGAGCAGTTCTTC. Amino acids: CASSVDRENEQFF.

This chain connects TRBV18 to TRBJ2-3; 11 bases are shared with TRBD2. CDR1 and CDR2 (germline): KGHSH, LQKENI. This CDR3 spans 16 amino acids. V was clipped by 4 bases and J by 2 bases; unmatched bases: 5. Written as DNA, the CDR3 is TGTGCCAGCTCACGGGCTAGCGGGGGGATCACAGATACGCAGTATTTT. It codes for CASSRASGGITDTQYF.

The chain couples TRBV6-1 to TRBJ2-5; 8 nucleotides agree with TRBD1. V gave up 7 bases and J gave up 3 bases; unmatched junction bases: 4. The germline gives CDR1 MNHNS, CDR2 SASEGT. The CDR3 runs to 13 residues. The CDR3 region is CASTPGQEETQYF. The CDR3 DNA is TGTGCCAGCACCCCGGGACAGGAAGAGACCCAGTACTTC.

V gene TRBV7-2 combines with J gene TRBJ2-5; tentatively, D is TRBD2 (5 bases). Germline-derived CDR1 and CDR2 are SGHTA and FQGNSA. The length of the CDR3 is 13 residues. Between the trimmed V and J ends, which lost 1 base and 11 bases, there was a span of 14 bases. The CDR3 DNA sequence: TGTGCCAGCAGCTTAGAGCCCTCTTGGGAGCAGTACTTC. Its protein product is CASSLEPSWEQYF.

The rearrangement links TRBV10-3 to TRBJ2-5; 12 nucleotides match TRBD1. Germline V gene data show CDR1 as ENHRY and CDR2 as SYGVKD. The CDR3 runs to 14 residues. J lost 11 bases, V lost 6 bases, and 10 bases had no gene match. As DNA, the CDR3 is TGTGCCATCAGGGCCGGGACAGGGGGCAGGGAGCAGTACTTC. Amino acid sequence: CAIRAGTGGREQYF.

This rearrangement joins TRBV5-4 to TRBJ2-1, with 8 nucleotides matching TRBD1. CDR1 is SGHNT, CDR2 YYREEE, per germline (reference sequence). This CDR3 contains 17 residues. The V gene end was trimmed by 4 bases and the J gene end by 1 base; junction bases not matched to a gene: 10. The CDR3 loop reads CASSPPFGQGSYNEQFF. The CDR3 DNA is TGTGCCAGCAGCCCCCCGTTTGGACAGGGATCCTACAATGAGCAGTTCTTC.

The chain combines TRBV2 with TRBJ2-1; 7 nucleotides align to TRBD2. With 2 bases clipped from V and 4 bases from J, the junction kept 5 bases outside the gene matches. CDR3 size: 15 residues. CDR1 and CDR2 from the germline V gene are SNHLY and FYNNEI. The CDR3: CASSERSGNYNEQFF. In DNA, the CDR3 is TGTGCCAGCAGTGAAAGGAGCGGGAATTACAATGAGCAGTTCTTC.

This chain connects TRBV6-4 to TRBJ2-4; unclear D gene. Germline CDR1 MRHNA, CDR2 SNTAGT. There are 16 residues in the CDR3. Between the trimmed V and J ends, which lost 1 base and 2 bases, there was a span of 12 bases. CDR3 sequence: CASSDLPRHTKNIQYF. The CDR3 DNA sequence: TGTGCCAGCAGTGACTTGCCTCGACATACCAAAAACATTCAGTACTTC.